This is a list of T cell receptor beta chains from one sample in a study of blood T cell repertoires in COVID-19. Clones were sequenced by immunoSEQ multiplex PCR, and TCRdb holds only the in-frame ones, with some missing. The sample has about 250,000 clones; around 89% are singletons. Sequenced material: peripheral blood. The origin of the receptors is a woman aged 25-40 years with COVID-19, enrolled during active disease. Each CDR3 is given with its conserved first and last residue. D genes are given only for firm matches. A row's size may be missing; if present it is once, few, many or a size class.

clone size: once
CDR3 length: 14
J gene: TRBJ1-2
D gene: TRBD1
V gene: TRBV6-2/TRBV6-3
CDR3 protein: CASSSRGRVYGYTF
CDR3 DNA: TGTGCCAGCAGTTCCAGGGGGCGCGTCTATGGCTACACCTTC

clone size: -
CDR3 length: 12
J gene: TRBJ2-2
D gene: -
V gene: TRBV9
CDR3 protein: CASSPYTGELFF
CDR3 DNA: TGTGCCAGCAGCCCTTACACCGGGGAGCTGTTTTTT

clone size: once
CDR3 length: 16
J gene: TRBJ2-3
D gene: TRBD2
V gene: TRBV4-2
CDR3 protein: CASSQLVRGGTDTQYF
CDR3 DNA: TGTGCCAGCAGCCAATTGGTGCGGGGGGGCACAGATACGCAGTATTTT

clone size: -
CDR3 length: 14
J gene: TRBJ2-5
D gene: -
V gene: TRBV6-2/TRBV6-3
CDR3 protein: CASSYSRGQETQYF
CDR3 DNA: TGTGCCAGCAGTTACAGTAGGGGCCAAGAGACCCAGTACTTC

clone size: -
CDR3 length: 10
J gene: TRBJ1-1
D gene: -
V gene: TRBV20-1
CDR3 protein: CSAPQAEAFF
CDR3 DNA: TGCAGTGCCCCACAGGCTGAAGCTTTCTTT

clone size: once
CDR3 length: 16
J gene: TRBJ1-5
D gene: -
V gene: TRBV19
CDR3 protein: CASSSLEQGAGQPQHF
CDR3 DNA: TGTGCCAGTAGTAGTTTGGAACAGGGAGCAGGTCAGCCCCAGCATTTT

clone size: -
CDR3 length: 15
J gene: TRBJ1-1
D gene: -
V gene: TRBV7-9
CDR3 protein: CASSLVRVVNTEAFF
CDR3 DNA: TGTGCCAGCAGCTTAGTCAGGGTGGTCAACACTGAAGCTTTCTTT

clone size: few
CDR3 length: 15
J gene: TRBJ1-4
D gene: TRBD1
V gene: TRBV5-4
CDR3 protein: CASSLMRGTEEKLFF
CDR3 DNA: TGTGCCAGCAGCTTGATGCGAGGGACAGAGGAAAAACTGTTTTTT

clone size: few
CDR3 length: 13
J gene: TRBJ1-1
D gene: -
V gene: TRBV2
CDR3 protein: CASSRQMNTEAFF
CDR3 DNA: TGTGCCAGCAGCCGACAGATGAACACTGAAGCTTTCTTT

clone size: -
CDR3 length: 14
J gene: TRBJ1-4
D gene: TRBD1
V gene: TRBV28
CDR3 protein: CASIRRTGGEKLFF
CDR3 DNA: TGTGCCAGCATCCGGAGGACAGGGGGGGAAAAACTGTTTTTT

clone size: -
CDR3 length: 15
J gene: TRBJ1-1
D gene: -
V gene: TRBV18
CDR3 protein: CASSPRSREVTEAFF
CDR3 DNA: TGTGCCAGCTCACCACGTAGCAGGGAGGTCACTGAAGCTTTCTTT

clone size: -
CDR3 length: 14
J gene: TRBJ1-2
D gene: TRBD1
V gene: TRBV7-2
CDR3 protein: CAGGSRDRVGGYTF
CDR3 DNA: TGTGCCGGGGGTTCAAGGGACAGGGTTGGTGGCTACACCTTC

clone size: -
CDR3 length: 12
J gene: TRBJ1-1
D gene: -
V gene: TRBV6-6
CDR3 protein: CASSYTNTEAFF
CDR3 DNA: TGTGCCAGCAGCTACACTAACACTGAAGCTTTCTTT

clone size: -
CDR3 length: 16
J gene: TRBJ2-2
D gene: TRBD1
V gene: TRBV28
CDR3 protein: CASSPIGTEHTGELFF
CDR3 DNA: TGTGCCAGCAGTCCAATAGGGACAGAACACACCGGGGAGCTGTTTTTT

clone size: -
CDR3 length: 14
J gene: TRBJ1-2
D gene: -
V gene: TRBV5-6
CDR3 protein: CASSLGGLDYGYTF
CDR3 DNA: TGTGCCAGCAGCTTGGGGGGACTGGACTATGGCTACACCTTC

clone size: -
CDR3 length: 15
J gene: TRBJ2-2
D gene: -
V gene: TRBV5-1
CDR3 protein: CASKVSEARAGELFF
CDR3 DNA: TGCGCCAGCAAGGTGTCGGAGGCCCGGGCGGGGGAGCTGTTTTTT

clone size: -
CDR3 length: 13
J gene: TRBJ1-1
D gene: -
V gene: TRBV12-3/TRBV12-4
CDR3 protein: CASSFRGRTEAFF
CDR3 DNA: TGTGCCAGCAGTTTCAGGGGACGCACTGAAGCTTTCTTT

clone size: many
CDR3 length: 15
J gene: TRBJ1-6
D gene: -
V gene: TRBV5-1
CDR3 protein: CASSSRQTYNSPLHF
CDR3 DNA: TGCGCCAGCAGCTCCCGACAGACCTATAATTCACCCCTCCACTTT

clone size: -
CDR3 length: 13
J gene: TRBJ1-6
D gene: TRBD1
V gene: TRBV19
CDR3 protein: CASSRTGRSTLHF
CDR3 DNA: TGTGCCAGTAGCAGGACAGGGCGTTCGACCCTCCACTTT

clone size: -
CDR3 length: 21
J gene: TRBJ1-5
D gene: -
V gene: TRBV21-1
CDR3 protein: CASILAGDGQGQEYSNQPQHF
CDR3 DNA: TGTGCCAGCATCCTCGCCGGCGATGGACAGGGGCAGGAATATAGCAATCAGCCCCAGCATTTT

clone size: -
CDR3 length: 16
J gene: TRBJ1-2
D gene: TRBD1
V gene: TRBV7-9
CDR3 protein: CASSSSGTGDLYGYTF
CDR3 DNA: TGTGCCAGCAGCAGTTCCGGGACAGGCGATCTCTATGGCTACACCTTC

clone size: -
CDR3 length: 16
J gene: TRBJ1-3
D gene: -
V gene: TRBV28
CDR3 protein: CASSLALGREGNTIYF
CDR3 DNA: TGTGCCAGCAGTTTAGCCCTCGGCAGGGAAGGAAACACCATATATTTT

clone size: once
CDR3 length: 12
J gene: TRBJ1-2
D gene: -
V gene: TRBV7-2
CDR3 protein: CASTRGVYGYTF
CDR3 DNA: TGTGCCAGCACCCGGGGGGTTTATGGCTACACCTTC

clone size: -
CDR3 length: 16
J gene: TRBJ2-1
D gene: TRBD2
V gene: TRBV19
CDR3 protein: CASSKPGLAVYNEQFF
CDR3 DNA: TGTGCCAGTTCCAAGCCGGGACTAGCGGTTTACAATGAGCAGTTCTTC

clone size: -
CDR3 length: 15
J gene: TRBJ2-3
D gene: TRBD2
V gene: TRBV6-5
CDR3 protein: CASRTGLADTDTQYF
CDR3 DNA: TGTGCCAGCCGGACGGGACTAGCGGACACAGATACGCAGTATTTT

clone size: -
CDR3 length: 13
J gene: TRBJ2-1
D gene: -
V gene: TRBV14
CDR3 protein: CASSQAGYNEQFF
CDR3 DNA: TGTGCCAGCAGCCAAGCAGGGTACAATGAGCAGTTCTTC

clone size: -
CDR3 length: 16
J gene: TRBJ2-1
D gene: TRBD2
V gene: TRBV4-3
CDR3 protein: CASSNLAGAIYNEQFF
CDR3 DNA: TGCGCCAGCAGCAACCTAGCGGGGGCCATCTACAATGAGCAGTTCTTC

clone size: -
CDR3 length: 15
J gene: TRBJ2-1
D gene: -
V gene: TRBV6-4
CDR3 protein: CASSPAFGSYNEQFF
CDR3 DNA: TGTGCCAGCAGCCCAGCGTTCGGCTCCTACAATGAGCAGTTCTTC

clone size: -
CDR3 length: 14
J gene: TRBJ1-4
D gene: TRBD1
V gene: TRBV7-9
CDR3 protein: CASRTQTGKGKLFF
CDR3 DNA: TGTGCCAGCAGGACCCAGACAGGGAAGGGAAAACTGTTTTTT

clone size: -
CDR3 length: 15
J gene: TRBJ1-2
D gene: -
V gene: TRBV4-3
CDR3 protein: CASSQGTGINYGYTF
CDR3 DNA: TGCGCCAGCAGCCAAGGTACAGGGATCAACTATGGCTACACCTTC

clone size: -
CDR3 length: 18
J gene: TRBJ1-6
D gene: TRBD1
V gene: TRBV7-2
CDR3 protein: CASSWDRADPPANSPLHF
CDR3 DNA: TGTGCCAGCAGCTGGGACAGGGCCGACCCGCCCGCTAATTCACCCCTCCACTTT

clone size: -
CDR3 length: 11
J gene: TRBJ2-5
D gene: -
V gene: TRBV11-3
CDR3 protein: CASSSQETQYF
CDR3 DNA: TGTGCCAGCAGCTCGCAAGAGACCCAGTACTTC

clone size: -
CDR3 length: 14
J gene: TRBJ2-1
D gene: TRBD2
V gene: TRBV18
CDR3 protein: CASSPSGGFWEQFF
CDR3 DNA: TGTGCCAGCTCACCGAGCGGGGGATTTTGGGAGCAGTTCTTC

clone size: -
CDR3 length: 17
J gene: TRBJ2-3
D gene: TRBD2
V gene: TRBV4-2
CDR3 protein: CASSQALAGDSTDTQYF
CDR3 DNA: TGTGCCAGCAGCCAGGCTCTAGCGGGGGATAGCACAGATACGCAGTATTTT

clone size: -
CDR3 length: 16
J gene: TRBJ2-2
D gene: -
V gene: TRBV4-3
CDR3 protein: CASSQAGQPNTGELFF
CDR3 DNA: TGCGCCAGCAGCCAGGCGGGACAGCCCAACACCGGGGAGCTGTTTTTT